What follows are 5 T cell receptor beta chains derived from one specimen sequenced in a study of blood T cell repertoires in COVID-19. Assay: immunoSEQ multiplex PCR; the TCRdb copy retains only in-frame clones and omits some. The sample yields approximately 280,000 clones, roughly 86% seen once. Material: peripheral blood. These receptors all come from a man aged 18 to 30 with active or convalescent COVID-19.

The chain employs TRBV9 and TRBJ1-2; a possible D gene is TRBD1 (6 bases). V was shortened by 3 bases and J by 4 bases, with 16 bases between the two germline ends. Germline V CDR1 and CDR2: SGDLS, YYNGEE. The CDR3 is made up of 15 amino acids. Here the CDR3 DNA reads TGTGCCAGCAGCGCCAGGGGTTCGCGCAGCTATGGCTACACCTTC. Its translation: CASSARGSRSYGYTF.

The rearrangement uses TRBV2 and TRBJ1-1, with 7 nucleotides matching TRBD1. The CDR3 is 13 amino acids. Germline-derived CDR1 and CDR2 are SNHLY and FYNNEI. V was pared by 6 bases and J by 1 base, with 2 bases of the junction left unmatched. CDR3 sequence (DNA): TGTGCCAGCAGGGGACAGCCGAACACTGAAGCTTTCTTT. Translation gives CASRGQPNTEAFF.

This chain joins TRBV2 and TRBJ1-5; TRBD1 is a possible D gene (5 bases). There are 14 residues in the CDR3. The germline gives CDR1 SNHLY, CDR2 FYNNEI. V was cut by 8 bases and J by 4 bases, with 15 bases left in between. CDR3 loop: CASGGGTRNQPQHF. CDR3 nucleotide sequence: TGTGCCAGCGGCGGGGGTACTCGAAATCAGCCCCAGCATTTT.

This clone was observed once. The V and J genes are TRBV5-1 and TRBJ2-3; 13 bases line up with TRBD2. Germline V gene lookup returns CDR1 SGHRS and CDR2 YFSETQ. The length of the CDR3 is 17 residues. J was trimmed by 3 bases and V by 1 base; bases with no gene match: 5. In nucleotides, the CDR3 is TGCGCCAGCAGCTTGTGGACTAGCGGGGGTCGAACAGATACGCAGTATTTT. Protein product: CASSLWTSGGRTDTQYF.

The gene calls are TRBV11-2 and TRBJ1-6; no clear D. This CDR3 is built from 14 residues. V was clipped by 5 bases and J by 7 bases, with 12 bases between them. CDR1 is SGHAT and CDR2 is FQNNGV in the germline V gene. The CDR3 nucleotides are TGTGCCAGCAGCCCACCGGGTGCCAATTCACCCCTCCACTTT. Residues: CASSPPGANSPLHF.